A single T cell receptor (beta chain) is shown here with its context. Its antigen target is currently unknown. No qualities accompany the bases; no much larger clone lies one base away. This sample is drawn from a study of blood T cell repertoires in COVID-19 (dated by TCRdb to the early 2020s). Background for the entire study: The collaborator samples originated in the United States, Italy and Spain and spanned the acute and convalescent phases of COVID-19. Subjects who had been exposed to COVID-19, were actively infected with it, or had recovered from it provided the deeply sampled blood TCRbeta repertoires that made up the dataset. The prospective study material was composed of cDNA or gDNA derived from T cells, B-cell-depleted T cells, or PBMCs. A freely available public database, intended as a resource for researchers studying the immune response to SARS-CoV-2, is where the repertoires were released. Where available, HLA class I and class II types were obtained from metadata supplied by the sample provider rather than from assay-based typing. The sample metadata nearly always contained a de-identified subject ID, COVID-19 status, age in years and sex. The samples were drawn from the first 160 participants of the ongoing ImmuneRACE study and from 950 to 1,500 subjects provided by 6 global collaborators. Paper-wide results and their limitations: The amount of clinical and demographic metadata varied by source and participant and was provided uncurated.

TCRbeta CDR3 regions were amplified from genomic DNA by means of the immunoSEQ Assay, a bias-controlled multiplex PCR. In the authors' own workflow: The number of nucleated cells in each sample was estimated by amplification of reference gene primers within the assay. To quantify the absolute abundance of each unique TCRbeta CDR3 rearrangement, sequence reads were collapsed and filtered. Productive Simpson clonality was computed per sample as the square root of Simpson's diversity index over productive rearrangements. Sourced from immuneACCESS, this table was stored by TCRdb with only in-frame sequences that have V and J called. A share of the clones is absent; for the studies checked, an unresolved V gene accounts for under half, and the remainder has no known explanation. That table is the source of V, J and clone size, and D and trimming were worked out from the DNA. Present in this sample are around 45,000 clones, 83% of which were seen just once. The ten largest clones add up to approximately 7.6% of the sample.

Each collaborating institution followed its own protocols to collect whole blood in K2EDTA tubes. Collaborator samples were shipped for TCRbeta analysis as frozen whole blood, isolated PBMCs, or DNA extracted from either sample type. Including cysteine and phenylalanine, the CDR3 has 14 amino acids. Of all the DNA, just the CDR3 is kept, 42 bases in frame from base 1. According to the germline V gene, CDR1 reads SGHRS and CDR2 reads YFSETQ. The V and J ends are trimmed by 1 base and 5 bases, leaving 12 bases between them. The sequence links TRBV5-1 to TRBJ2-5; perhaps TRBD1 is the D gene, with 6 bases matching. The TCR was taken from a man older than 75 in a cohort sampled during active COVID-19. Sequencing was performed on peripheral blood. The nucleotides are TGCGCCAGCAGCTTGACAGGGTCCGGGGAGACCCAGTACTTC. The resulting protein is CASSLTGSGETQYF.